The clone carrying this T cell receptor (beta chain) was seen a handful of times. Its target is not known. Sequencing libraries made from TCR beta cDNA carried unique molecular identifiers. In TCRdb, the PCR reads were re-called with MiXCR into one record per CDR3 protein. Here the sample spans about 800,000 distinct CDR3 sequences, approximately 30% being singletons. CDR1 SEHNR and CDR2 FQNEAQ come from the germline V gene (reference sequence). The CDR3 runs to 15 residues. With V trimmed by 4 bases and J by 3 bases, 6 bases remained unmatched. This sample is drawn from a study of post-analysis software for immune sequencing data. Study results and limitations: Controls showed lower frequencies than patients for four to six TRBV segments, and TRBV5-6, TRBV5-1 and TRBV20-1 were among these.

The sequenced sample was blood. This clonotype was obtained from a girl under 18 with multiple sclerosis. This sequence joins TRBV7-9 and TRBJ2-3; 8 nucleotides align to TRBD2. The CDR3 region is CASSSSSGKTDTQYF. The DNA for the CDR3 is TGTGCCAGCAGCTCAAGTAGCGGGAAAACAGATACGCAGTATTTT.